The sequence of this T cell receptor (beta chain) was determined in a study of OX40 agonist ivuxolimab in advanced cancers. The repertoire was sequenced with immunoSEQ multiplex PCR; TCRdb's copy has only in-frame clones and lacks some. Of more than 50,000 clones in the sample, about 88% were seen once. This TCR came from an adult with an advanced solid tumor such as melanoma, head and neck, liver or kidney cancer. The starting material was CD4+ or CD8+ T cells sorted from blood, obtained in a trial of the OX40 agonist ivuxolimab.

Here the CDR3 reads CASSPTSGSSYNEQFF. The CDR3 DNA sequence: TGTGCCAGCAGCCCAACTAGCGGTAGCTCCTACAATGAGCAGTTCTTC. The chain employs TRBV7-2 and TRBJ2-1; the match to TRBD2 covers 8 bases. V shed 5 bases, J shed 0 bases, and the junction held 6 bases outside the gene matches. The CDR3 is 16 residues long. The germline gives CDR1 SGHTA, CDR2 FQGNSA.